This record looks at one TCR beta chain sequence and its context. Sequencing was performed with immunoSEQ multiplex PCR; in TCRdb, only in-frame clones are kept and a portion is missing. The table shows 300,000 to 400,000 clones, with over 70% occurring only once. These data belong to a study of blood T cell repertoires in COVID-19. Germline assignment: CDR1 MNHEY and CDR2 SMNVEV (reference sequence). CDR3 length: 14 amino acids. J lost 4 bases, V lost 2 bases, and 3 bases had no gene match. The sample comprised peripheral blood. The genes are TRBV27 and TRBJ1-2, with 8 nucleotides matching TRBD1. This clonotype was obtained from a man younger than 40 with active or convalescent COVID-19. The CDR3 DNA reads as TGTGCCAGCAGTTTAACAGGGGGGACCTATGGCTACACCTTC. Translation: CASSLTGGTYGYTF.